This T cell receptor (beta chain) was found in a study of blood T cell repertoires in COVID-19. Across the whole study: COVID-19 samples, acute and convalescent, were from the United States, Italy and Spain. The analysed material was cDNA or gDNA that came from T cells, B-cell-depleted T cells, or PBMCs.

Original methodology: How many nucleated cells were present was estimated from reference gene primer amplification. Only in-frame clones appear in the TCRdb table, and some are missing; sequencing was by immunoSEQ multiplex PCR. V and J calls and clone size are given by that table; D and trimming were obtained from the DNA. Of about 160,000 clones in the sample, about 85% were seen once. The CDR3 has 16 residues. Trimming shortened V by 1 base and J by 4 bases, and 14 bases separated the two germline ends. Germline V gene sequence: CDR1 KGHSH, CDR2 LQKENI. J is TRBJ1-5 and V is TRBV18; TRBD1 might be the D (5 bases). This clonotype was obtained from a human donor with acute or convalescent COVID-19. The donor label of this sample is uncertain. Sequencing was done on a sample of peripheral blood. CDR3 bases: TGTGCCAGCTCACCACAGGCGGTCGGGGGTAATCAGCCCCAGCATTTT. Protein sequence: CASSPQAVGGNQPQHF.